This entry lists 25 T cell receptor beta chains sequenced from one sample in a study of blood T cell repertoires in COVID-19. The table came from immunoSEQ multiplex PCR; TCRdb's copy has only in-frame clones and leaves some out. The data contain about 280,000 clones, roughly four fifths of them singletons. The sequenced sample was PBMCs or T cells enriched from blood (not recorded which). Receptors originate from a man aged 35 to 55 who had been exposed to COVID-19.

On this clone: A much larger clone lies a single base off, so this may be a read error. The CDR3 reads CASSSGGEAFF. CDR3 sequence (DNA): TGTGCCAGCAGCTCAGGGGGCGAAGCTTTCTTT. This sequence joins TRBV3-1 (or the pseudogene TRBV3-2) and TRBJ1-1, with 8 bases lining up with TRBD1. With 5 bases clipped from V and 8 bases from J, the junction kept 1 base outside the gene matches. This CDR3 comprises 11 residues. Germline CDR1 LGHDT, CDR2 YNNKEL (reference sequence).

CDR3 nucleotides: TGTGCCAGCAGCCAAGATCTCCGACTAGCGGTACCGGAGGAGCAGTACTTC. This gives the protein CASSQDLRLAVPEEQYF. V is TRBV14 and J is TRBJ2-7; 9 bases fit TRBD2. Per the germline V gene, CDR1 is SGHDN and CDR2 is FVKESK. This CDR3 is 17 amino acids long. V shed 0 bases and J 7 bases; nucleotides not matched to a gene: 13.

This chain connects TRBV11-1 to TRBJ2-7, with 9 bases identical to TRBD1. This CDR3 has 14 residues. Germline V gene lookup returns CDR1 SGHAT and CDR2 FQDESV (reference sequence). The J segment lost 7 bases and the V segment lost 4 bases, leaving 8 bases of the junction unmatched. In DNA form, the CDR3 reads TGTGCCAGCAGCTCCAACAGACAGGGGGGGGAGCAGTACTTC. Its translation: CASSSNRQGGEQYF. Drawing the rest from reference TRBV11-1 and TRBJ2-7, the complete variable domain is EAEVAQSPRYKITEKSQAVAFWCDPISGHATLYWYRQILGQGPELLVQFQDESVVDDSQLPKDRFSAERLKGVDSTLKIQPAELGDSAMYLCASSSNRQGGEQYFGPGTRLTVT.

V and J are TRBV5-4 and TRBJ1-4, with D perhaps TRBD1 (5 bases). CDR3 length equals 14 residues. The germline V and J ends were trimmed by 2 bases and 0 bases, with 5 bases remaining between them. Germline loops: CDR1 SGHNT, CDR2 YYREEE (reference sequence). CDR3 loop: CASSLQATNEKLFF. CDR3 bases: TGTGCCAGCAGCTTACAGGCAACTAATGAAAAACTGTTTTTT.

V gene TRBV30 combines with J gene TRBJ2-2; a weak D match, TRBD1 (5 bases). The CDR3 consists of 14 residues. From germline, CDR1 is GTSNPN and CDR2 SVGIG (reference sequence). The V and J ends lost 0 bases and 9 bases respectively, with 14 bases between them. CDR3 bases: TGTGCCTGGAGTGTGACAGCCCTAAACAGGGAGCTGTTTTTT. Its translation is CAWSVTALNRELFF.

About this clone: The same CDR3 arises from other DNA sequences in this sample as well. V gene TRBV12-3 or TRBV12-4 combines with J gene TRBJ2-1, with a possible D match to TRBD1 (5 bases). Between the trimmed V and J ends, which lost 6 bases and 6 bases, there was a span of 9 bases. The CDR3 extends over 12 amino acids. This chain's CDR3 is CASREGVNEQFF. In DNA, the CDR3 is TGTGCCAGCAGGGAAGGGGTCAATGAGCAGTTCTTC.

V usage is TRBV11-2 and J usage is TRBJ2-2, with a possible D match to TRBD1 (6 bases). Germline loops: CDR1 SGHAT, CDR2 FQNNGV. Trimming pared 5 bases from V and 5 bases from J, leaving 15 bases between. The CDR3 contains 15 residues. This CDR3 reads CASSDPGTPTGELFF. The DNA of the CDR3 is TGTGCCAGCAGCGATCCCGGGACACCAACCGGGGAGCTGTTTTTT. The entire variable domain, with the rest obtained from reference TRBV11-2 and TRBJ2-2, is as follows: EAGVAQSPRYKIIEKRQSVAFWCNPISGHATLYWYQQILGQGPKLLIQFQNNGVVDDSQLPKDRFSAERLKGVDSTLKIQPAKLEDSAVYLCASSDPGTPTGELFFGEGSRLTVL.

The chain carries TRBV7-3 and TRBJ2-1, with 10 bases fitting TRBD2. Trimming at V came to 1 base and at J to 1 base, leaving 10 bases not matched to a gene. Germline CDR1 is SGHTA and CDR2 is FQGTGA. The CDR3 totals 19 residues. This chain's CDR3 is CASSLREAGGPGSYNEQFF. The CDR3 DNA sequence: TGTGCCAGCAGCTTAAGAGAAGCGGGAGGGCCTGGGTCCTACAATGAGCAGTTCTTC.

As DNA, the CDR3 is TGCAGTGCTAGTAGAGCCACTACCTACGAGCAGTACTTC. It translates to CSASRATTYEQYF. The chain carries TRBV20-1 and TRBJ2-7, with D unclear. The CDR3 extends over 13 amino acids. Per the germline V gene, CDR1 is DFQATT and CDR2 is SNEGSKA (reference sequence). V shed 3 bases and J shed 2 bases, with 11 bases lying between them.

The chain uses TRBV6-5 and TRBJ1-6; D perhaps matches TRBD1 (6 bases). The germline V gene encodes CDR1 MNHEY and CDR2 SVGAGI. V lost 6 bases and J 6 bases, leaving 9 bases between the germline ends. CDR3 length: 13 residues. CDR3 nucleotides: TGTGCCAGCAGACAGGGCGGTAATTCACCCCTCCACTTT. Its protein is CASRQGGNSPLHF.

In this sample, this clone turned up a few times. The same CDR3 also results from other DNA sequences found in this sample. The J gene is TRBJ2-1, the V gene TRBV11-2; 11 bases fit TRBD2. This CDR3 has 15 residues. V lost 1 base and J lost 4; bases outside the gene matches: 0. CDR1 and CDR2 (germline): SGHAT, FQNNGV. The CDR3 region is CASSLGTSGYNEQFF. The CDR3 region has the DNA TGTGCCAGCAGCTTAGGGACTAGCGGGTACAATGAGCAGTTCTTC.

J is TRBJ1-3 and V is TRBV5-1; D may be TRBD1 (6 bases). CDR3 size: 17 residues. Deletions cut 4 bases from V and 3 bases from J, with 20 bases between. CDR1 SGHRS and CDR2 YFSETQ come from the germline V gene. In DNA form, the CDR3 reads TGCGCCAGCAGCCCTATCAGTGGATCAGGGGTTGGAAACACCATATATTTT. It is translated as CASSPISGSGVGNTIYF.

The rearrangement joins TRBV29-1 to TRBJ2-3; perhaps TRBD2 as D (6 bases). This CDR3 is 13 amino acids long. V was clipped by 4 bases and J by 2 bases, with 10 bases between them. Germline CDR1 SQVTM, CDR2 ANQGSEA. The CDR3 DNA reads as TGCAGCGTTGTGGCGGGGTCCACAGATACGCAGTATTTT. This sequence encodes CSVVAGSTDTQYF.

The V gene is TRBV12-3 or TRBV12-4, the J gene TRBJ2-7; D may be TRBD1 (6 bases). The CDR3 spans 13 residues. V lost 2 bases and J lost 7, with 12 bases in between. The CDR3 sequence: CASSLSTGSEQYF. The CDR3 nucleotides are TGTGCCAGCAGTTTATCTACAGGGAGTGAGCAGTACTTC.

CDR3 nucleotide sequence: TGCGCCAGCAGGATCGAGGGGGCTGGTTTAGAGACCCAGTACTTC. Translating it yields CASRIEGAGLETQYF. The chain joins TRBV5-1 to TRBJ2-5, with 7 bases matching TRBD1. After removal of 5 bases from V and 4 bases from J, the junction contained 11 bases not matched to a gene. This CDR3 spans 15 amino acids. Germline V gives CDR1 SGHRS, CDR2 YFSETQ.

The rearrangement links TRBV6-5 to TRBJ1-2; 9 bases map to TRBD1. J gave up 6 bases and V 2 bases, and 1 base lay outside the gene matches. The CDR3 has 13 residues. The germline gives CDR1 MNHEY, CDR2 SVGAGI. The CDR3: CASSYRTGDGYTF. CDR3 nucleotides: TGTGCCAGCAGTTACAGGACAGGGGATGGCTACACCTTC.

The chain links TRBV9 to TRBJ2-7; 8 nucleotides line up with TRBD2. The germline V gene has CDR1 SGDLS and CDR2 YYNGEE. V trimming: 3 bases; J trimming: 0 bases; junction bases outside the gene matches: 2. The CDR3 has 14 amino acids. The CDR3 is CASSAGTSSYEQYF. In DNA, the CDR3 is TGTGCCAGCAGCGCCGGGACTAGCTCCTACGAGCAGTACTTC. Full variable domain (missing parts from reference TRBV9 and TRBJ2-7): DSGVTQTPKHLITATGQRVTLRCSPRSGDLSVYWYQQSLDQGLQFLIQYYNGEERAKGNILERFSAQQFPDLHSELNLSSLELGDSALYFCASSAGTSSYEQYFGPGTRLTVT.

The chain couples TRBV11-3 to TRBJ1-2; no reliable D call. Germline lookup yields CDR1 SGHNT and CDR2 YENEEA. CDR3 length equals 13 residues. V was clipped by 0 bases and J by 11 bases, with 13 bases between them. CDR3 nucleotide sequence: TGTGCCAGCAGCTTAGACAGCCTCCGAGGGTACACCTTC. As protein: CASSLDSLRGYTF.

This chain joins TRBV30 and TRBJ1-1, with a possible D match to TRBD1 (5 bases). The CDR3 totals 18 residues. Germline V CDR1 and CDR2: GTSNPN, SVGIG (reference sequence). The V and J ends lost 3 bases and 4 bases respectively, with 27 bases between them. This CDR3 is CAWSRSRRALPGGTEAFF. The CDR3 nucleotides read TGTGCCTGGAGCCGGAGCCGGCGGGCCCTTCCGGGGGGCACTGAAGCTTTCTTT.

CDR3 nucleotide sequence: TGCGCCAGCAGCTTACTACCGGGACAGGGGGGTGAAGCTTTCTTT. Translation: CASSLLPGQGGEAFF. J is TRBJ1-1 and V is TRBV5-1, with 11 bases lining up with TRBD1. The CDR3 has 15 residues. The V gene's germline CDR1 is SGHRS and CDR2 YFSETQ. With 2 bases clipped from V and 7 bases from J, the junction kept 7 bases outside the gene matches.

The chain has TRBV30 and TRBJ1-5; possibly TRBD1 for D (6 bases). This CDR3 region has 13 residues. From germline, CDR1 is GTSNPN and CDR2 SVGIG (reference sequence). CDR3 sequence (DNA): TGTGCTTGTCAACAGGGAGGCAATCAGCCCCAGCATTTT. Translated: CACQQGGNQPQHF. The full variable domain, rest sourced from reference TRBV30 and TRBJ1-5, is SQTIHQWPATLVQPVGSPLSLECTVEGTSNPNLYWYRQAAGRGLQLLFYSVGIGQISSEVPQNLSASRPQDRQFILSSKKLLLSDSGFYLCACQQGGNQPQHFGDGTRLSIL.

The J gene is TRBJ2-2, the V gene TRBV10-1; possibly TRBD1 for D (5 bases). Germline CDR1 and CDR2: WNHNN and SYGVQD (reference sequence). Trimming removed 6 bases from V and 4 bases from J, with 9 bases in between. The CDR3 length is 13 residues. This CDR3 is CASRPGFTGELFF. CDR3 nucleotides: TGCGCCAGCAGACCAGGGTTCACCGGGGAGCTGTTTTTT.

This clone has a handful of counts. The chain uses TRBV7-2 and TRBJ2-5; D is unresolved. CDR3 length equals 14 residues. Between the trimmed V and J ends, which lost 5 bases and 4 bases, there was a span of 14 bases. Germline V gene data show CDR1 as SGHTA and CDR2 as FQGNSA. CDR3 in DNA: TGTGCCAGCAGCAATCGGTACCATTTAGAGACCCAGTACTTC. It encodes CASSNRYHLETQYF.

The rearrangement links TRBV5-1 to TRBJ2-5; 12 bases map to TRBD2. Germline V gene data show CDR1 as SGHRS and CDR2 as YFSETQ. J gave up 5 bases and V 0 bases, and 2 bases lay outside the gene matches. The CDR3 has 15 residues. The CDR3 DNA reads TGCGCCAGCAGCTTGGGCGGGACTAGCGGGGAGACCCAGTACTTC. Its translation: CASSLGGTSGETQYF.

The J gene is TRBJ1-6, the V gene TRBV28; 7 bases align to TRBD1. The CDR3 is 15 amino acids. The J segment lost 9 bases and the V segment lost 5 bases, leaving 10 bases of the junction unmatched. The germline V gene has CDR1 MDHEN and CDR2 SYDVKM. The CDR3 coding sequence is TGTGCCAGCAGTCTTCCCGACAGGGTCGGTTCACCCCTCCACTTT. This sequence encodes CASSLPDRVGSPLHF.